The 20 T cell receptor beta chains below come from one sample, sequenced in a study of cytomegalovirus exposure and HLA in healthy donors. It was with 60 Vbeta and 13 Jbeta primers that the PCR ran. Assay used: immunoSEQ multiplex PCR; TCRdb lists only in-frame clones, some missing. The sample lists nearly 300,000 clones, 86% occurring once. The sample comprised PBMCs. These receptors were taken from a middle-aged man in good health and CMV-seropositive.

This chain links TRBV18 with TRBJ1-1; 7 nucleotides line up with TRBD1. CDR1 and CDR2 (germline): KGHSH, LQKENI. V gave up 3 bases and J gave up 5 bases; unmatched junction bases: 15. The length of the CDR3 is 17 residues. In DNA, the CDR3 is TGTGCCAGCTCACCGCGACAGGGTTGGGGGAACAAGACTGAAGCTTTCTTT. Translation gives CASSPRQGWGNKTEAFF.

This chain joins TRBV7-6 and TRBJ2-5; the D gene is possibly TRBD2 (6 bases). There are 14 residues in the CDR3. In germline, CDR1 is SGHVS, CDR2 FNYEAQ. V was pared by 1 base and J by 4 bases, with 10 bases between. The CDR3 region has the DNA TGTGCCAGCAGCTTAGACGGGAGCCCAGAGACCCAGTACTTC. Its translation: CASSLDGSPETQYF.

This clone was detected only once. V is TRBV29-1 and J is TRBJ2-1; D call uncertain. The CDR3 runs 12 residues. Germline-derived CDR1 and CDR2 are SQVTM and ANQGSEA. V was trimmed by 0 bases and J by 7 bases, leaving 7 bases between them. The CDR3 region has the DNA TGCAGCGTTGAAGATCGCAGGAATGAGCAGTTCTTC. This translates into CSVEDRRNEQFF.

This sequence joins TRBV28 and TRBJ1-4, with 7 bases aligning to TRBD1. Unmatched junction bases numbered 6, after V lost 3 bases and J lost 5 bases. The CDR3 runs to 15 residues. Germline lookup yields CDR1 MDHEN and CDR2 SYDVKM. The CDR3 spells CASSFGDRTNEKLFF. Here the CDR3 DNA reads TGTGCCAGCAGTTTCGGGGACAGAACCAATGAAAAACTGTTTTTT.

The rearrangement uses TRBV30 and TRBJ2-2; D might be TRBD1 (6 bases). Germline lookup yields CDR1 GTSNPN and CDR2 SVGIG (reference sequence). The CDR3 extends over 14 amino acids. V lost 3 bases and J 2 bases, leaving 10 bases between the germline ends. CDR3 residues: CAWSGQLNTGELFF. The CDR3, as DNA: TGTGCCTGGAGCGGACAGCTAAACACCGGGGAGCTGTTTTTT. The variable domain in full, completed from reference TRBV30 and TRBJ2-2, reads SQTIHQWPATLVQPVGSPLSLECTVEGTSNPNLYWYRQAAGRGLQLLFYSVGIGQISSEVPQNLSASRPQDRQFILSSKKLLLSDSGFYLCAWSGQLNTGELFFGEGSRLTVL.

V gene TRBV19 combines with J gene TRBJ2-4; 8 positions match TRBD1. Germline CDR1 reads LNHDA; CDR2 reads SQIVND (reference sequence). Germline trimming cut 1 base from V and 6 bases from J; bases unmatched to any gene: 5. The CDR3 length is 15 residues. The CDR3 here is CASSIGQGARNIQYF. In nucleotides, the CDR3 is TGTGCCAGTAGTATAGGGCAGGGGGCTAGAAACATTCAGTACTTC.

The chain joins TRBV4-1 to TRBJ2-6; D uncertain. V shed 3 bases and J shed 3 bases, with 6 bases lying between them. The length of the CDR3 is 14 residues. The germline gives CDR1 MGHRA, CDR2 YSYEKL. CDR3 residues: CASSHGSGANVLTF. The CDR3 DNA follows: TGCGCCAGCAGCCACGGTAGTGGGGCCAACGTCCTGACTTTC.

J is TRBJ1-1 and V is TRBV19; D unresolved. The V gene's germline CDR1 is LNHDA and CDR2 SQIVND (reference sequence). Trimming took off 5 bases at V and 4 bases at J, with 5 bases between the two ends. CDR3 length: 11 residues. CDR3 region: CASSAGTEAFF. CDR3 in DNA: TGTGCCAGTAGTGCGGGCACTGAAGCTTTCTTT.

The chain combines TRBV19 with TRBJ2-7; 8 nucleotides line up with TRBD1. Germline V CDR1 and CDR2: LNHDA, SQIVND (reference sequence). The V gene end was trimmed by 5 bases and the J gene end by 1 base; junction bases not matched to a gene: 7. The CDR3 spans 15 residues. CDR3 DNA sequence: TGTGCCAGTAGTCTAACAGGGGGAGAGTCCTACGAGCAGTACTTC. Protein product: CASSLTGGESYEQYF. Full variable domain (rest looked up from reference TRBV19 and TRBJ2-7): DGGITQSPKYLFRKEGQNVTLSCEQNLNHDAMYWYRQDPGQGLRLIYYSQIVNDFQKGDIAEGYSVSREKKESFPLTVTSAQKNPTAFYLCASSLTGGESYEQYFGPGTRLTVT.

The chain recombines TRBV5-1 with TRBJ2-7; D perhaps matches TRBD2 (6 bases). There are 15 residues in the CDR3. The V and J ends lost 4 bases and 2 bases respectively, with 16 bases between them. The germline gives CDR1 SGHRS, CDR2 YFSETQ. The CDR3 here is CASSPRRRGTYEQYF. As DNA, the CDR3 is TGCGCCAGCAGCCCGCGACGGCGGGGTACCTACGAGCAGTACTTC.

This clone was counted a few times. The V call is TRBV6-5, the J call TRBJ1-1; 7 bases line up with TRBD1. The junction had 7 bases not matched to a gene; V was cut back by 5 bases and J by 4 bases. Germline V CDR1 and CDR2: MNHEY, SVGAGI. The CDR3 length is 14 residues. Written as DNA, the CDR3 is TGTGCCAGCAGTGCGACAGGGTATGCCACTGAAGCTTTCTTT. Amino acids: CASSATGYATEAFF.

This chain connects TRBV28 to TRBJ2-7; D ambiguous. Germline V lookup: CDR1 MDHEN, CDR2 SYDVKM. Trimming took off 3 bases at V and 2 bases at J, with 11 bases between the two ends. CDR3 length: 14 residues. In DNA, the CDR3 is TGTGCCAGCAGTTTCGCGGCAGCCCCCTACGAGCAGTACTTC. This codes for CASSFAAAPYEQYF.

The chain carries TRBV28 and TRBJ2-1, with a weak D call TRBD1 (6 bases). V dropped 3 bases and J dropped 4 bases, with 10 bases sitting between them. Germline values: CDR1 MDHEN, CDR2 SYDVKM. This CDR3 spans 14 amino acids. CDR3 DNA: TGTGCCAGCAGTTTCCAGGGGCTTTACAATGAGCAGTTCTTC. It translates to CASSFQGLYNEQFF.

The gene calls are TRBV19 and TRBJ1-5; tentatively, D is TRBD1 (6 bases). Germline CDR1 and CDR2: LNHDA and SQIVND (reference sequence). V was clipped by 5 bases and J by 5 bases, with 10 bases between them. This CDR3 comprises 13 residues. DNA for the CDR3: TGTGCCAGTAGTCAACAGGGATATCAGCCCCAGCATTTT. As protein: CASSQQGYQPQHF.

The chain employs TRBV11-2 and TRBJ2-5, with 12 bases identical to TRBD2. Germline V gives CDR1 SGHAT, CDR2 FQNNGV. V dropped 5 bases and J dropped 5; count of bases not matched to a gene: 9. This CDR3 is built from 16 residues. CDR3 DNA sequence: TGTGCCAGCAGCGCCTTGACTAGCGGGAGTCGGGAGACCCAGTACTTC. This encodes CASSALTSGSRETQYF.

The chain uses TRBV10-3 and TRBJ2-1, with 7 positions matching TRBD2. CDR3 length: 13 residues. Per the germline V gene, CDR1 is ENHRY and CDR2 is SYGVKD. After removal of 8 bases from V and 3 bases from J, the junction contained 4 bases not matched to a gene. The chain's CDR3 is CAIALADYNEQFF. In nucleotides, the CDR3 is TGTGCCATCGCCCTAGCGGACTACAATGAGCAGTTCTTC.

The J gene is TRBJ2-5, the V gene TRBV7-9; no clear D. The tail of the sequence fits TRBJ2-7 better, so the J call may be wrong. Germline values: CDR1 SEHNR, CDR2 FQNEAQ (reference sequence). This CDR3 has 12 residues. CDR3 region: CASSSDTYEQYF. In DNA form, the CDR3 reads TGTGCCAGCAGTTCTGACACCTACGAGCAGTACTTC.

The chain has TRBV13 and TRBJ1-5, with a weak D call TRBD1 (6 bases). Germline CDR1 PRHDT, CDR2 FYEKMQ (reference sequence). Trimming cost V 4 bases and J 2 bases, with 12 bases left between them. The CDR3 sequence is 15 residues long. Here the CDR3 DNA reads TGTGCCAGCAGCTACGGGGGGCTAGGCAATCAGCCCCAGCATTTT. Protein sequence: CASSYGGLGNQPQHF.

On this clone: Other DNA sequences in the sample encode the same CDR3. The J gene is TRBJ1-4, the V gene TRBV19; 11 bases line up with TRBD1. V dropped 8 bases and J dropped 8; count of bases not matched to a gene: 7. The germline gives CDR1 LNHDA, CDR2 SQIVND (reference sequence). The CDR3 is 14 residues long. CDR3 bases: TGTGCCAGTCAGCCGGGACAGGGGGTCGAAAAACTGTTTTTT. It yields the protein CASQPGQGVEKLFF.

CDR3 DNA sequence: TGTGCCAGCAGTGAGGGGGGTTCCGGACTAAAAAGCTACGAGCAGTACTTC. Encoded protein: CASSEGGSGLKSYEQYF. V gene TRBV2 combines with J gene TRBJ2-7; D perhaps matches TRBD2 (6 bases). V gave up 3 bases and J gave up 3 bases, with 21 bases separating them. Germline values: CDR1 SNHLY, CDR2 FYNNEI. This CDR3 region has 17 residues.